The table lists the clone carrying this TCR beta chain with a few counts. This entry comes from a study of T-cell reconstitution after alpha-beta-depleted transplantation in children. The length of the CDR3 is 16 residues. Trimming cost V 0 bases and J 0 bases, with 12 bases left between them. CDR1 and CDR2 from the germline V gene are SGHRS and YFSETQ. During its preparation, the TCRbeta library received unique molecular identifiers. A single record per CDR3 protein comes from TCRdb applying MiXCR to the PCR reads. This table has about a million distinct CDR3 sequences, 25% to 30% appearing once. Sequenced here: PBMCs, mostly from graft donor cells, sampled 360 days after TCRalphabeta/CD19-depleted stem cell transplant. This chain uses TRBV5-1 with TRBJ1-1; D gene ambiguous. The sequence derives from a boy under three years old who had a stem cell transplant for SCID, so the T cells may come from the graft donor. The CDR3 sequence: CASSLERLGMNTEAFF. CDR3 in DNA: TGCGCCAGCAGCTTGGAACGTTTAGGGATGAACACTGAAGCTTTCTTT.